This T cell receptor (beta chain) was captured in a study of response to subunit inactivated influenza vaccine. Broader study findings: The authors put forward the suggestion that each seasonal influenza vaccination may bring in only a limited number of new T cells.

This CDR3 comprises 15 residues. With 3 bases clipped from V and 5 bases from J, the junction kept 8 bases outside the gene matches. The germline CDR1 and CDR2 sequences are SGHTA and FQGNSA. TCRdb used MiXCR to reprocess the RT-PCR reads, holding one entry per CDR3 protein. Of 800,000 to 1,000,000 distinct CDR3 sequences in the sample, approximately 21% were seen once. The sample holds a few counts of this clonotype. Its antigen is still unknown. The gene calls are TRBV7-2 and TRBJ2-5, with 8 bases identical to TRBD2. The sequence was collected from a man aged 50 to 60 who received an inactivated influenza vaccine. The material was PBMCs from blood, obtained around 5 days after vaccination. The DNA of the CDR3 is TGTGCCAGCAGCTTTTGGCGGGGGGTCGGTGAGACCCAGTACTTC. Translation: CASSFWRGVGETQYF.